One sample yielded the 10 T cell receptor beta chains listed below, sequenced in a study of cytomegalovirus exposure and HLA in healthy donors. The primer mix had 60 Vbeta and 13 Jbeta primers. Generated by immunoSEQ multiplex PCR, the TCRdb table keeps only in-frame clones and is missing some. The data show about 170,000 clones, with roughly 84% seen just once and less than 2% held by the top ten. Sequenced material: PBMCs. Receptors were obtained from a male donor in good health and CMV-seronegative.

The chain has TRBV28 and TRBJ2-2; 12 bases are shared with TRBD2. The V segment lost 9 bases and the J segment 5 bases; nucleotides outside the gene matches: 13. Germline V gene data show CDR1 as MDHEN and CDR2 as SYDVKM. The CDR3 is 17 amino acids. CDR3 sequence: CASNHYGLAGTTGELFF. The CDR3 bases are TGTGCCAGTAACCACTATGGACTAGCGGGAACGACCGGGGAGCTGTTTTTT.

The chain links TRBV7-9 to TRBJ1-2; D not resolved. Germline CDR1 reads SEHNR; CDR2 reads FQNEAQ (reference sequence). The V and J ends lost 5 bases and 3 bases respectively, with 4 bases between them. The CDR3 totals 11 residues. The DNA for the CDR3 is TGTGCCAGCAGCCTATACTATGGCTACACCTTC. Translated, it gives CASSLYYGYTF. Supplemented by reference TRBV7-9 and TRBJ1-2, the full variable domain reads DTGVSQNPRHKITKRGQNVTFRCDPISEHNRLYWYRQTLGQGPEFLTYFQNEAQLEKSRLLSDRFSAERPKGSFSTLEIQRTEQGDSAMYLCASSLYYGYTFGSGTRLTVV.

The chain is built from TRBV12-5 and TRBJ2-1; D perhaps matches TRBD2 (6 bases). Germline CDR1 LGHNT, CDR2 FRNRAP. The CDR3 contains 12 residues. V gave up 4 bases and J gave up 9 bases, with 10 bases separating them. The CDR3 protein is CASGSRRGEQFF. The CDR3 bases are TGTGCTAGTGGTTCCAGGAGGGGTGAGCAGTTCTTC.

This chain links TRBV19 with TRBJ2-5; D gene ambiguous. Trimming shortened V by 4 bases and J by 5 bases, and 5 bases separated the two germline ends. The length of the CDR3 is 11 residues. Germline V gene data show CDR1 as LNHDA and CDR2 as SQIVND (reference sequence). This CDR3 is CASSSQETQYF. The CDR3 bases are TGTGCCAGTAGTAGCCAGGAGACCCAGTACTTC.

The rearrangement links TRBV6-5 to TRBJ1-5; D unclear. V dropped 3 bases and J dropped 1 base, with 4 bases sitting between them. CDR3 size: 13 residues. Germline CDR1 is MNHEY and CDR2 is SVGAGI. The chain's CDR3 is CASSYRSNQPQHF. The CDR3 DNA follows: TGTGCCAGCAGTTATCGGAGCAATCAGCCCCAGCATTTT.

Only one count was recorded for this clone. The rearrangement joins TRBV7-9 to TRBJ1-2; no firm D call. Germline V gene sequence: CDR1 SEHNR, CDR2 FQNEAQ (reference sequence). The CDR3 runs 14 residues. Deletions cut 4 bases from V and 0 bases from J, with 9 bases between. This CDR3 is CASSSDTANYGYTF. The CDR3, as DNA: TGTGCCAGCAGCTCAGATACAGCTAACTATGGCTACACCTTC.

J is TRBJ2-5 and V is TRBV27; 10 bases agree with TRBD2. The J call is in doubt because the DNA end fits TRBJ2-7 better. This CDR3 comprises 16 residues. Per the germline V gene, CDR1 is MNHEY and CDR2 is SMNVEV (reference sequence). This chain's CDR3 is CASSLFLAGEVSEQYF. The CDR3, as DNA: TGTGCCAGCAGTTTATTCCTAGCGGGAGAAGTGAGCGAGCAGTACTTC.

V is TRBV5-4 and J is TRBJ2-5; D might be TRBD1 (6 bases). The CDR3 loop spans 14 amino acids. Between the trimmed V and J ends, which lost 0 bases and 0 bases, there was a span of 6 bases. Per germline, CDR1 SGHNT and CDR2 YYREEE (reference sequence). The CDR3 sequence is CASSLDRDQETQYF. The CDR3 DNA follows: TGTGCCAGCAGCTTGGACAGGGACCAAGAGACCCAGTACTTC.

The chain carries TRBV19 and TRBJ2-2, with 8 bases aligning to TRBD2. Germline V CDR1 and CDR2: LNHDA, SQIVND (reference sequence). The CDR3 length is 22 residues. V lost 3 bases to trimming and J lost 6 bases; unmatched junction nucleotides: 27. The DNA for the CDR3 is TGTGCCAGTAGTATTAATAGGTTCGGGGGGGCTAGCCAAGGTGAAAGTCCCGGGGAGCTGTTTTTT. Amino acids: CASSINRFGGASQGESPGELFF. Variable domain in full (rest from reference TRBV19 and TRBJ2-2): DGGITQSPKYLFRKEGQNVTLSCEQNLNHDAMYWYRQDPGQGLRLIYYSQIVNDFQKGDIAEGYSVSREKKESFPLTVTSAQKNPTAFYLCASSINRFGGASQGESPGELFFGEGSRLTVL.

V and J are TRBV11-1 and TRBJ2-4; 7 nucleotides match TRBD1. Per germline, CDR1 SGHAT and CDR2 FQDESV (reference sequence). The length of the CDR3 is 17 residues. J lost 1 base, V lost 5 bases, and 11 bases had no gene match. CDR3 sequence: CASSPTGQSVAKNIQYF. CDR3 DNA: TGTGCCAGCAGCCCAACGGGACAGAGCGTCGCCAAAAACATTCAGTACTTC.